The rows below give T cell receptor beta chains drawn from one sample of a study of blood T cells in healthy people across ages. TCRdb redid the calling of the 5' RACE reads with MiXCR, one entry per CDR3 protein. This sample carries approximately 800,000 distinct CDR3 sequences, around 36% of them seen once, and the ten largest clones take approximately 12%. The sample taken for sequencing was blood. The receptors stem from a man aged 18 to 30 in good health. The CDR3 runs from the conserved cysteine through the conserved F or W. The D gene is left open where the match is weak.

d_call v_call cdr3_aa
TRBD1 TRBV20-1 CSARGDREFGANVLTF
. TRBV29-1 CSVVGRGRTDTQYF
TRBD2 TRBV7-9 CASSLNSGTVGSQYF
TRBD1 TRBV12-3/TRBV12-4 CASSLSGTGYETQYF
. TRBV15 CATSPLGKQETQYF
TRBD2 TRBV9 CASSATSGGITDTQYF
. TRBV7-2 CASRQKTASDTQYF
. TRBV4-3 CASSRDAREYNEQFF
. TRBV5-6 CASSAGGHTYNEQFF
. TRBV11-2 CASSLDRGVYNEQFF
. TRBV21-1 CASSKSPGQGVGETQYF
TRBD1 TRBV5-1 CASGDGTGDEKLFF
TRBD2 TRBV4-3 CASSQEAGARNEQFF
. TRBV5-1 CASSPRPRENTEAFF
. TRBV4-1 CASSQGPPDTQYF
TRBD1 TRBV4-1 CASSQGTGLSNQPQHF
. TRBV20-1 CSAIPGLLEETQFF
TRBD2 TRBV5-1 CASRRVLGTIQETQYF
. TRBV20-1 CSASGRGVSGANVLTF
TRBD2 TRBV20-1 CSEIAGGTDTQYF
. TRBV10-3 CAIRGQGSPLHF
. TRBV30 CAWSRSVDQETQYF
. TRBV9 CASSVQPRVPTDTQYF
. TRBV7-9 CAFPRVYYGYTF
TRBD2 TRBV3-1 CASSREGTGGLQFF
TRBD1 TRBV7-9 CASSSDRAVEKLFF
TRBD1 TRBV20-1 CSARPDRGKGYSNQPQHF
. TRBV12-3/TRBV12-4 CASSSGSSNSPLHF
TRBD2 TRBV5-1 CASSSSGAKNIQYF
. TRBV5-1 CASSLNLAANEKLFF
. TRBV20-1 CSADDRVTTGLAKNIQYF
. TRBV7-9 CASSPREHSGNTIYF
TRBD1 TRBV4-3 CASSGRDRGRGTEAFF
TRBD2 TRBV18 CASSPRTREDTQYF
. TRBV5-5 CASSFGASSYEQYF
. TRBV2 CASILPGGDTEAFF
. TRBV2 CASRPLASNTQYF
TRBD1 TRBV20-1 CSAESMGQPYNEQFF
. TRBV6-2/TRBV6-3 CASRGGTGTTTDTQYF
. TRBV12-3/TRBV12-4 CASARPEGVSTDTQYF
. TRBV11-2 CASSLRPTGATDTQYF
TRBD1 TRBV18 CASSRWDRLQETQFF
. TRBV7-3 CASSLGGHPETQYF
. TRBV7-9 CASARSYNSPLHF
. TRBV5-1 CASSLSTGGSETQYF
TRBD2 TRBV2 CASSESPTSGDLELTDTQYF
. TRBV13 CASTESSYNSPLHF
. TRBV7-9 CASSHRQYSYEQYF
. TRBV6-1 CASSEGMPLNYGYTF
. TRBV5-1 CASSVGLNEKLFF
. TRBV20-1 CSAHPPTDTQYF
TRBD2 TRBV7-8 CASSLGLLAGGPNERFF
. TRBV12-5 CASGLGTSRADMEYF
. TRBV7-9 CASSSDGQKGYEQYF